The next 32 T cell receptor beta chains were all read from a single sample in a study of T cells in Graves' hyperthyroidism and ophthalmopathy. The TCR beta CDR3 regions underwent amplification using RNA transcripts as the source. The primer set for the first-round RT-PCR of the TCR CDR3 was HTBI. TCRdb reprocessed the multiplex PCR reads with MiXCR, giving one entry per CDR3 protein. Found here are approximately 530,000 distinct CDR3 sequences, approximately 20% of them singletons; the top ten hold over 45%. Sequences were obtained from blood. The source is a man aged 40-50 years with Graves' ophthalmopathy.

The chain employs TRBV5-1 and TRBJ2-7; no firm D call. CDR3 size: 14 residues. With 5 bases removed from V and 0 bases from J, the gap between germline ends came to 12 bases. Germline lookup yields CDR1 SGHRS and CDR2 YFSETQ. The CDR3 DNA reads as TGCGCCAGCAGTGGGCCGACCGTCTCCTACGAGCAGTACTTC. Its protein is CASSGPTVSYEQYF.

The chain couples TRBV11-2 to TRBJ2-3, with TRBD2 identical over 14 bases. The CDR3 sequence is 14 residues long. Germline assignment: CDR1 SGHAT and CDR2 FQNNGV. V dropped 1 base and J dropped 14; count of bases not matched to a gene: 5. CDR3 residues: CASSLGWGTSGRYF. DNA of the CDR3: TGTGCCAGCAGCTTAGGTTGGGGGACTAGCGGGAGGTATTTT. Variable domain in full (rest from reference TRBV11-2 and TRBJ2-3): EAGVAQSPRYKIIEKRQSVAFWCNPISGHATLYWYQQILGQGPKLLIQFQNNGVVDDSQLPKDRFSAERLKGVDSTLKIQPAKLEDSAVYLCASSLGWGTSGRYFGPGTRLTVL.

This clonotype has just a few counts. The CDR3 is CASSPPQSEQYF. Written as DNA, the CDR3 is TGTGCCAGCTCACCCCCCCAGAGCGAGCAGTACTTC. The rearrangement joins TRBV18 to TRBJ2-7; the D is unclear. With 3 bases removed from V and 6 bases from J, the gap between germline ends came to 9 bases. The CDR3 consists of 12 residues. CDR1 KGHSH and CDR2 LQKENI come from the germline V gene.

The rearrangement links TRBV2 to TRBJ1-5; 7 nucleotides align to TRBD1. Per germline, CDR1 SNHLY and CDR2 FYNNEI. J was trimmed by 2 bases and V by 4 bases; bases with no gene match: 5. CDR3 length equals 15 residues. CDR3 DNA sequence: TGTGCCAGCAGTGGGGACAGCGGGGGCAATCAGCCCCAGCATTTT. Translating gives CASSGDSGGNQPQHF. Supplemented by reference TRBV2 and TRBJ1-5, the full variable domain reads EPEVTQTPSHQVTQMGQEVILRCVPISNHLYFYWYRQILGQKVEFLVSFYNNEISEKSEIFDDQFSVERPDGSNFTLKIRSTKLEDSAMYFCASSGDSGGNQPQHFGDGTRLSIL.

This clonotype was counted ten times or more. A read error may produce the germline difference seen at one junction end. CDR3 region: CASSLGHLLYF. CDR3 sequence (DNA): TGTGCCAGCAGCTTAGGACATCTACTCTACTTC. This chain connects TRBV12-3 or TRBV12-4 to TRBJ2-7, with D possibly being TRBD1 (5 bases). The CDR3 covers 11 residues.

The sample holds a few counts of this clonotype. The rearrangement joins TRBV12-5 to TRBJ2-1; no clear D gene. The germline V gene has CDR1 LGHNT and CDR2 FRNRAP. The V end lost 7 bases, the J end lost 5 bases, and 12 bases lay between the germline ends. The CDR3 loop spans 13 amino acids. The CDR3 region is CASAQSNDNEQFF. The CDR3 region has the DNA TGTGCTAGTGCACAGTCTAACGACAATGAGCAGTTCTTC.

This clonotype turned up a few times. V and J are TRBV27 and TRBJ2-7, with D tentatively TRBD2 (5 bases). V was clipped by 3 bases and J by 3 bases, with 15 bases between them. The CDR3 spans 15 residues. The germline CDR1 and CDR2 sequences are MNHEY and SMNVEV (reference sequence). In nucleotides, the CDR3 is TGTGCCAGCAGTTTGAAGGCCTCGGGGTTCTACGAGCAGTACTTC. It specifies CASSLKASGFYEQYF.

This sequence joins TRBV24-1 and TRBJ2-1, with unresolved D. CDR1 KGHDR and CDR2 SFDVKD come from the germline V gene. This CDR3 is built from 12 residues. The V end was cut by 3 bases, the J end by 15 bases, with 14 bases between. The CDR3 bases are TGTGCCACCAGTGATGGTGTGGGTGCATGGTTCTTC. It is translated as CATSDGVGAWFF.

The chain recombines TRBV19 with TRBJ1-3; unclear D gene. The CDR3 covers 14 residues. Deletions cut 7 bases from V and 2 bases from J, with 12 bases between. The germline V gene has CDR1 LNHDA and CDR2 SQIVND (reference sequence). The CDR3 loop reads CASTEGLPGNTIYF. The CDR3 nucleotides read TGTGCCAGTACTGAAGGATTACCTGGAAACACCATATATTTT.

This clonotype has only a few counts. This chain's CDR3 is CASSYSYSQFF. CDR3 DNA sequence: TGTGCCAGCAGCTACTCCTATTCGCAGTTCTTC. The chain joins TRBV7-2 to TRBJ2-1, with D unclear. This CDR3 region has 11 residues. CDR1 is SGHTA, CDR2 FQGNSA, per germline. V lost 4 bases and J 12 bases, leaving 10 bases between the germline ends.

This clonotype was seen more than once but under ten times. V gene TRBV19 combines with J gene TRBJ2-5; tentative D call: TRBD1 (5 bases). CDR3 length equals 12 residues. Trimming stripped 1 base from V and 5 bases from J, with 5 bases between. Germline CDR1 LNHDA, CDR2 SQIVND (reference sequence). CDR3 bases: TGTGCCAGTAGTATAGGACAGGAGACCCAGTACTTC. It is translated as CASSIGQETQYF.

The V call is TRBV6-5, the J call TRBJ2-7; D is possibly TRBD2 (6 bases). This CDR3 spans 18 amino acids. Germline CDR1 MNHEY, CDR2 SVGAGI. V lost 0 bases and J 2 bases, leaving 20 bases between the germline ends. CDR3: CASSYSSGRGTEAYEQYF. CDR3 nucleotides: TGTGCCAGCAGTTACTCATCGGGACGCGGGACTGAAGCCTACGAGCAGTACTTC.

Notes on this clonotype: One base away lies a much larger clone, so this may be a sequencing read error. The chain uses TRBV27 and TRBJ2-3; 7 nucleotides agree with TRBD2. Germline V lookup: CDR1 MNHEY, CDR2 SMNVEV (reference sequence). This CDR3 spans 13 amino acids. Here the CDR3 reads CTSSPLNGRTQYF. In nucleotides, the CDR3 is TGTACCAGCAGTCCCTTAAACGGGAGGACGCAGTATTTT.

This clonotype turned up a few times. CDR3 residues: CASSESYRNQPQHF. The CDR3 nucleotides are TGTGCCAGCAGCGAGAGCTACCGCAATCAGCCCCAGCATTTT. The chain links TRBV5-5 to TRBJ1-5; D not certain. V lost 4 bases and J lost 2, with 10 bases in between. This CDR3 has 14 amino acids. CDR1 and CDR2 from the germline V gene are SGHKS and YYEKEE (reference sequence).

This clonotype was found many times. The rearrangement joins TRBV20-1 to TRBJ2-5; 12 bases fit TRBD2. Trimming cost V 5 bases and J 3 bases; bases outside gene matches: 4. The V gene's germline CDR1 is DFQATT and CDR2 SNEGSKA (reference sequence). This CDR3 has 14 residues. The CDR3 DNA reads as TGCAGTGCTCCTAGCGGGGGGGGGAAAGAGACCCAGTACTTC. Translating gives CSAPSGGGKETQYF.

This clonotype was picked up a small number of times. The chain uses TRBV7-9 and TRBJ1-4; D possibly corresponds to TRBD1 (5 bases). The CDR3 extends over 15 amino acids. CDR1 is SEHNR, CDR2 FQNEAQ, per germline (reference sequence). The V gene lost 5 bases and the J gene lost 8 bases, with 18 bases spanning the gap. The CDR3 loop is CASSRRTHEGEKLFF. For the CDR3, the DNA is TGTGCCAGCAGCCGTCGGACACACGAGGGCGAAAAACTGTTTTTT.

This chain joins TRBV10-3 and TRBJ1-2; the D gene is possibly TRBD1 (6 bases). The CDR3 is 13 residues long. Trimming removed 2 bases from V and 7 bases from J, with 11 bases in between. CDR1 is ENHRY and CDR2 is SYGVKD in the germline V gene. CDR3 protein: CAISELGAVGYTF. The CDR3 nucleotides are TGTGCCATCAGTGAGCTGGGGGCGGTTGGCTACACCTTC.

This clonotype is a singleton in its sample. The chain is built from TRBV19 and TRBJ2-5; a weak D match, TRBD2 (6 bases). Germline V lookup: CDR1 LNHDA, CDR2 SQIVND (reference sequence). Trimming stripped 4 bases from V and 2 bases from J, with 17 bases between. This CDR3 is 16 amino acids long. Here the CDR3 reads CASSTNRRRGQETQYF. The CDR3 coding sequence is TGTGCCAGTAGTACCAACCGGAGGAGGGGTCAAGAGACCCAGTACTTC.

This clonotype came up a few times. The chain joins TRBV19 to TRBJ2-3; D may correspond to TRBD1 or TRBD2 (5 bases each). CDR1 LNHDA and CDR2 SQIVND come from the germline V gene (reference sequence). This CDR3 comprises 14 residues. The germline V and J ends were trimmed by 3 bases and 1 base, with 8 bases remaining between them. The CDR3 nucleotides are TGTGCCAGTAGTATGGTGGGGGGCACAGATACGCAGTATTTT. Its translation: CASSMVGGTDTQYF.

The table lists this clonotype with many counts. The V call is TRBV7-2, the J call TRBJ2-3; 9 bases fit TRBD2. The trim removed 3 bases at V and 7 bases at J, leaving 8 bases unmatched. Germline values: CDR1 SGHTA, CDR2 FQGNSA. CDR3 size: 15 residues. In nucleotides, the CDR3 is TGTGCCAGCAGCTTCCGACTAGCGGTTGGGTATACGCAGTATTTT. This translates into CASSFRLAVGYTQYF.

The sample holds many counts of this clonotype. The gene calls are TRBV2 and TRBJ1-5; the D is unclear. The length of the CDR3 is 14 residues. Germline CDR1 SNHLY, CDR2 FYNNEI. V was clipped by 3 bases and J by 0 bases, with 6 bases between them. CDR3 nucleotide sequence: TGTGCCAGCAGTGAGCAGTATAGCAATCAGCCCCAGCATTTT. This encodes CASSEQYSNQPQHF.

This clonotype was counted a few times. The chain couples TRBV5-1 to TRBJ2-7, with 7 bases identical to TRBD1. With V trimmed by 2 bases and J by 0 bases, 5 bases remained unmatched. The CDR3 sequence is 15 residues long. Looked up from germline, CDR1 is SGHRS and CDR2 is YFSETQ. The CDR3 DNA reads TGCGCCAGCAGCTTTCGACAGGGAAGCTCCTACGAGCAGTACTTC. Its protein is CASSFRQGSSYEQYF.

This clonotype was counted at least ten times. V is TRBV20-1 and J is TRBJ1-2; D unclear. Germline V CDR1 and CDR2: DFQATT, SNEGSKA (reference sequence). Trimming pared 6 bases from V and 5 bases from J, leaving 28 bases between. There are 17 residues in the CDR3. In DNA form, the CDR3 reads TGCAGTGCACCCCCCCGTCCGGGATCGAAAACGTATTATGGCTACACCTTC. Translating it yields CSAPPRPGSKTYYGYTF.

Regarding this clonotype: Since a much larger clone is just one base distant, this may be a read error. The chain joins TRBV11-2 to TRBJ1-6; D perhaps matches TRBD1 (6 bases). CDR3 size: 16 residues. Looked up from germline, CDR1 is SGHAT and CDR2 is FQNNGV. The CDR3 nucleotides read TGTGCCAGCAGCTTAGCAGGAGGACAGCGGAATTCACCCCCCCACTTT. Translation gives CASSLAGGQRNSPPHF.

This clonotype was seen ten or more times. The V gene is TRBV5-1, the J gene TRBJ2-7; 9 bases are shared with TRBD1. The V and J ends lost 4 bases and 4 bases, in that order; junction bases with no gene match: 6. The CDR3 extends over 14 amino acids. Germline values: CDR1 SGHRS, CDR2 YFSETQ. The CDR3 DNA reads TGCGCCAGCAGCGAGCCGGGACAGGGATACGAGCAGTACTTC. Amino acids: CASSEPGQGYEQYF.

This chain links TRBV6-1 with TRBJ2-3; 8 positions agree with TRBD2. The trim removed 3 bases at V and 3 bases at J, leaving 14 bases unmatched. Germline V gene data show CDR1 as MNHNS and CDR2 as SASEGT. The CDR3 is 18 amino acids. The CDR3 spells CASSDTGLGIVGTDTQYF. The CDR3 nucleotides are TGTGCCAGCAGTGACACGGGACTAGGGATTGTGGGTACAGATACGCAGTATTTT.

This clonotype was picked up a small number of times. This chain joins TRBV6-1 and TRBJ1-1; 7 bases match TRBD1. V was clipped by 8 bases and J by 5 bases; unmatched bases: 8. Germline CDR1 is MNHNS and CDR2 is SASEGT. The CDR3 sequence is 13 residues long. CDR3 protein: CASEGRGRTEAFF. The CDR3 bases are TGTGCCAGCGAGGGGAGGGGGCGGACTGAAGCTTTCTTT.

This clonotype came up a few times. The chain combines TRBV20-1 with TRBJ2-3; 10 bases are a match to TRBD2. Germline V gives CDR1 DFQATT, CDR2 SNEGSKA (reference sequence). This CDR3 contains 16 residues. Germline trimming cut 7 bases from V and 6 bases from J; bases unmatched to any gene: 16. This CDR3 reads CSGVRGLASSRDTQYF. The CDR3 DNA reads TGCAGTGGCGTTCGGGGACTAGCGTCTTCTAGGGATACGCAGTATTTT.

This clonotype was seen a single time. The J gene is TRBJ2-3, the V gene TRBV12-5, with D tentatively TRBD2 (5 bases). V lost 3 bases to trimming and J lost 0 bases, with 13 bases between them. CDR1 LGHNT and CDR2 FRNRAP come from the germline V gene. This CDR3 has 16 amino acids. CDR3 protein: CASGFSLATSTDTQYF. DNA of the CDR3: TGTGCTAGTGGTTTCTCCCTAGCAACTAGCACAGATACGCAGTATTTT.

This clonotype has more than one count but fewer than ten. V usage is TRBV20-1 and J usage is TRBJ2-7, with 8 bases that match TRBD2. With 7 bases clipped from V and 6 bases from J, the junction kept 8 bases outside the gene matches. CDR1 and CDR2 (germline): DFQATT, SNEGSKA (reference sequence). CDR3 length: 12 amino acids. The CDR3 DNA reads as TGCAGTGTGGTAGCGGGAAGGGTCGAGCAGTACTTC. This encodes CSVVAGRVEQYF.

This clonotype was seen only a few times. V is TRBV2 and J is TRBJ1-6, with 9 nucleotides matching TRBD1. Germline-derived CDR1 and CDR2 are SNHLY and FYNNEI. The length of the CDR3 is 16 residues. V lost 6 bases to trimming and J lost 1 base; unmatched junction nucleotides: 4. The CDR3 DNA reads TGTGCCAGCAGAGGACAGGGGTCGTCCTATAATTCACCCCTCCACTTT. It yields the protein CASRGQGSSYNSPLHF.

This clonotype came up a few times. The chain combines TRBV6-1 with TRBJ2-4, with TRBD1 matching over 8 bases. V shed 5 bases, J shed 11 bases, and the junction held 14 bases outside the gene matches. There are 15 residues in the CDR3. Germline assignment: CDR1 MNHNS and CDR2 SASEGT. The CDR3 reads CASSNHRTGNTVQYF. The DNA for the CDR3 is TGTGCCAGCAGTAACCATCGGACAGGGAATACCGTTCAGTACTTC.